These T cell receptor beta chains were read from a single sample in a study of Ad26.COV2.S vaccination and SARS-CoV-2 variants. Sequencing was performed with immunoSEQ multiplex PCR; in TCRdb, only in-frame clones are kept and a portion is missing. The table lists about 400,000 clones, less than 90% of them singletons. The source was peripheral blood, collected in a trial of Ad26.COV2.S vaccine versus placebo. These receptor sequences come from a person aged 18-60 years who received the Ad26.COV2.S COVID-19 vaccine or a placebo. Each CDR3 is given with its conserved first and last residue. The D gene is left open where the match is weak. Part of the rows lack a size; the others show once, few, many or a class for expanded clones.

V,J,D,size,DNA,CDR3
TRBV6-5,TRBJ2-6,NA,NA,TGTGCCAGCAGGGGCCAGCGCTCTGGGGCCAACGTCCTGACTTTC,CASRGQRSGANVLTF
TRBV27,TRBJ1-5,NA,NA,TGTGCCAGCAGTTTAATTAGCGGCAATCAGCCCCAGCATTTT,CASSLISGNQPQHF
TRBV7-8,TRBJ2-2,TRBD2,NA,TGTGCCAGCAGCTTAAATATACTAAGGGACAGGGGACTAGCGGGGGAGACCGGGGAGCTGTTTTTT,CASSLNILRDRGLAGETGELFF
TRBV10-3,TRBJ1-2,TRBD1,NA,TGTGCCATCCCGGGACAGACCCCCTATGGCTACACCTTC,CAIPGQTPYGYTF
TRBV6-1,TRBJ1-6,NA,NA,TGTGCCAGCAGTGAATTCGGGCAGTATAATTCACCCCTCCACTTT,CASSEFGQYNSPLHF
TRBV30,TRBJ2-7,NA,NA,TGTGCCTGGAGTGACAGGCGAATCTCCTACGAGCAGTACTTC,CAWSDRRISYEQYF
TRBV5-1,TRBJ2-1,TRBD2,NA,TGCGCCAGCAGCAAGCTAGCGGGGGGATACAATGAGCAGTTCTTC,CASSKLAGGYNEQFF
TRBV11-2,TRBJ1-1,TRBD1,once,TGTGCCAGCAGCCTAGGGAGTCCCGGGACAGGGGTCAGTGAAGCTTTCTTT,CASSLGSPGTGVSEAFF
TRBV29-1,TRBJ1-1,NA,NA,TGCAGCGTTGAGGGGAAAGAGAGCACTGAAGCTTTCTTT,CSVEGKESTEAFF
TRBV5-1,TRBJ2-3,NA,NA,TGCGCCAGCAGCTTGGGGTTTCGGGGCCCCACAGATACGCAGTATTTT,CASSLGFRGPTDTQYF
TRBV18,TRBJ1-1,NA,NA,TGTGCCAGCTCATCCTCCCCTAAAAACACTGAAGCTTTCTTT,CASSSSPKNTEAFF
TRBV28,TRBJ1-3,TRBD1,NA,TGTGCCAGCAGTCCGACAGGGGCGGCTCGCACCATATATTTT,CASSPTGAARTIYF
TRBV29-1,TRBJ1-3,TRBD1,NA,TGCAGCGTTGAGGACAGGGCTGGAAACACCATATATTTT,CSVEDRAGNTIYF
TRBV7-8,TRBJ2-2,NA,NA,TGTGCCAGCAGCCCCGGACAGCTTATCACCGGGGAGCTGTTTTTT,CASSPGQLITGELFF
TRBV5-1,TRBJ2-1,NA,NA,TGCGCCAGCAGCAGGGGAGGTGACAATGAGCAGTTCTTC,CASSRGGDNEQFF
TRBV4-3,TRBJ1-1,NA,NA,TGCGCCAGCAGCCAAGATCTGGGACGGTTGAACACTGAAGCTTTCTTT,CASSQDLGRLNTEAFF
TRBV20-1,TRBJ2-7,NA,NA,TGCAGTGCTAGTCGAGAACCCTACGAGCAGTACTTC,CSASREPYEQYF
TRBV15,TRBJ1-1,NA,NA,TGTGCCACCAGCAGGGCACACACTGAAGCTTTCTTT,CATSRAHTEAFF
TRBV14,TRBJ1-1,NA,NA,TGTGCCAGCAGCCAATATCAGGTTGTCATGAACACTGAAGCTTTCTTT,CASSQYQVVMNTEAFF
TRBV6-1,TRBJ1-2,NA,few,TGTGCCAGCAGTGAAGGGGTCAGATACTATGGCTACACCTTC,CASSEGVRYYGYTF
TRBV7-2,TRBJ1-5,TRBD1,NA,TGTGCCAGCAGCCTGACAGGGTTCGGGCAGCCCCAGCATTTT,CASSLTGFGQPQHF
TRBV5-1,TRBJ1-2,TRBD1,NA,TGCGCCAGCAGGGATCGGGGACAGGGTTTATATGGCTACACCTTC,CASRDRGQGLYGYTF
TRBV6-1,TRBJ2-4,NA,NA,TGTGCCAGCAGTGAAGTTAGGGGGGGGGAAAACATTCAGTACTTC,CASSEVRGGENIQYF
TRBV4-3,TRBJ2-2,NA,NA,TGCGCCAGCAGCCAAGATGGATTGGGGATCGTGACCGGGGAGCTGTTTTTT,CASSQDGLGIVTGELFF
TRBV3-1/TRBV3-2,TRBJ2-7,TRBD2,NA,TGTGCCAGCAGCCAAGAGAGGTCTAGCGGCTACGAGCAGTACTTC,CASSQERSSGYEQYF
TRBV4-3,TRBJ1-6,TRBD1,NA,TGCGCCAGCAGCCAACTAACGGACAGGGCAGGATCCTATAATTCACCCCTCCACTTT,CASSQLTDRAGSYNSPLHF
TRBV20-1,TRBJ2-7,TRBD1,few,TGCAGTGCCCAGAGACAGGGGTCCGAGTACTTC,CSAQRQGSEYF
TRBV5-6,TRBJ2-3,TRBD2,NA,TGTGCCAGCAGCTTGGTCGGGGCTAGCGGGTATGACGCTACGCAGTATTTT,CASSLVGASGYDATQYF
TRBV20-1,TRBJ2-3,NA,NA,TGCAGTGCTAGTTGGACTTATCCAGATACGCAGTATTTT,CSASWTYPDTQYF
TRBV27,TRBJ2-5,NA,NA,TGTGCCAGCAGTTTAGGGGCTTACCAAGAGACCCAGTACTTC,CASSLGAYQETQYF
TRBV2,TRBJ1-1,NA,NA,TGTGCCAGCAGTGGCCCCGAAGCTTTCTTT,CASSGPEAFF
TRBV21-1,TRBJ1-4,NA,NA,TGTGCCAGCAACAACTCGGGGGACTCAACTAATGAAAAACTGTTTTTT,CASNNSGDSTNEKLFF
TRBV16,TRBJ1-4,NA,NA,TGTGCCAGCAGTCAAGGGGACACGGAAAAACTGTTTTTT,CASSQGDTEKLFF
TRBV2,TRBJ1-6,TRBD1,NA,TGTGCCAGCAGTTCAGGGGGACCCTCAAGCTCCTATAATTCACCCCTCCACTTT,CASSSGGPSSSYNSPLHF
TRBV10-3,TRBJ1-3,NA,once,TGTGCCATCACTAGAGGGTCCGGCGACTCTGGAAACACCATATATTTT,CAITRGSGDSGNTIYF
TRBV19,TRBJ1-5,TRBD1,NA,TGTGCCAGTAGCAAGGAGGGGCAGGGGGCATGGTGGAGCAATCAGCCCCAGCATTTT,CASSKEGQGAWWSNQPQHF